The 25 T cell receptor beta chains reported below all come from one sample, sequenced in a study of T cell repertoires in cytomegalovirus infection. TCRdb reprocessed the reads via MiXCR and lists one record per CDR3 protein. The sample holds fewer than 250,000 distinct CDR3 sequences, more than 9% seen once. Sequenced input: PBMCs. All receptors come from a human donor in good health (CMV status not recorded). Some clones in this sample may be carry-over from other donors' samples.

The rearrangement links TRBV11-2 to TRBJ2-5, with TRBD1 matching over 7 bases. Germline V gene lookup returns CDR1 SGHAT and CDR2 FQNNGV. This CDR3 contains 15 residues. The V segment lost 5 bases and the J segment 2 bases; nucleotides outside the gene matches: 8. DNA for the CDR3: TGTGCCAGCAGCCACAACGCAGGGGGTCAAGAGACCCAGTACTTC. Its translation: CASSHNAGGQETQYF.

This clonotype was seen a single time. The rearrangement uses TRBV20-1 and TRBJ1-4, with 7 bases fitting TRBD1. The CDR3 sequence is 17 residues long. The J segment lost 7 bases and the V segment lost 5 bases, leaving 19 bases of the junction unmatched. Germline values: CDR1 DFQATT, CDR2 SNEGSKA (reference sequence). CDR3 amino acids: CSAVPGTEGTGGEKLFF. As DNA, the CDR3 is TGCAGTGCTGTCCCCGGGACAGAGGGTACGGGGGGTGAAAAACTGTTTTTT.

In its sample, this clonotype was seen many times. V usage is TRBV7-2 and J usage is TRBJ1-1; perhaps TRBD1 as D (5 bases). The germline gives CDR1 SGHTA, CDR2 FQGNSA. The germline V and J ends were trimmed by 7 bases and 11 bases, with 20 bases remaining between them. The CDR3 is made up of 13 amino acids. CDR3 protein: CASITNGGKGAFF. In nucleotides, the CDR3 is TGTGCCAGCATCACTAACGGGGGGAAGGGGGCTTTCTTT.

In its sample, this clonotype was seen a few times. The CDR3: CSARRIGEQYF. The CDR3 coding sequence is TGCAGTGCTAGGCGTATTGGCGAGCAGTACTTC. The chain carries TRBV20-1 and TRBJ2-7, with D unclear. This CDR3 region has 11 residues. V was pared by 3 bases and J by 6 bases, with 9 bases between. Per germline, CDR1 DFQATT and CDR2 SNEGSKA (reference sequence).

This clonotype was observed many times. V and J are TRBV28 and TRBJ1-4; no reliable D call. The CDR3 has 11 residues. Germline lookup yields CDR1 MDHEN and CDR2 SYDVKM. Trimming removed 6 bases from V and 6 bases from J, with 5 bases in between. DNA of the CDR3: TGTGCCAGCAGCTCTCATGAAAAACTGTTTTTT. This gives the protein CASSSHEKLFF.

In this sample, this clonotype turned up a few times. The chain is built from TRBV9 and TRBJ2-7; 8 positions agree with TRBD2. Losses at the gene ends were 4 bases for V and 2 bases for J; bases not matched to a gene: 8. This CDR3 is 15 amino acids long. Germline CDR1 SGDLS, CDR2 YYNGEE. The CDR3 DNA reads TGTGCCAGCAGCCCCCAGGGTAGCGGGGCCTACGAGCAGTACTTC. It yields the protein CASSPQGSGAYEQYF.

At least ten counts were recorded for this clonotype. The J gene is TRBJ2-1, the V gene TRBV28; D gene unclear. The CDR3 totals 11 residues. With 2 bases removed from V and 6 bases from J, the gap between germline ends came to 2 bases. Germline V gene sequence: CDR1 MDHEN, CDR2 SYDVKM. The CDR3 sequence: CASSLVNEQFF. The CDR3 DNA reads TGTGCCAGCAGTTTAGTCAATGAGCAGTTCTTC.

This clonotype appeared many times. This chain joins TRBV7-2 and TRBJ1-3; D is undetermined. Germline V gives CDR1 SGHTA, CDR2 FQGNSA. V gave up 0 bases and J gave up 8 bases, with 17 bases separating them. This CDR3 is built from 16 residues. CDR3 residues: CASSLAGRLNWDTIYF. In nucleotides, the CDR3 is TGTGCCAGCAGCTTAGCCGGGCGACTTAATTGGGACACCATATATTTT.

This clonotype appeared many times. J is TRBJ2-1 and V is TRBV27; 11 bases match TRBD2. Germline loops: CDR1 MNHEY, CDR2 SMNVEV (reference sequence). The CDR3 length is 16 residues. Germline trimming cut 6 bases from V and 8 bases from J; bases unmatched to any gene: 12. CDR3 DNA: TGTGCCAGCAGCTTTAGCGGGGGGGCTCTCAGCTATGAGCAGTTCTTC. Encoded protein: CASSFSGGALSYEQFF.

This clonotype has a handful of counts. The gene calls are TRBV7-9 and TRBJ2-6; D not certain. The V gene's germline CDR1 is SEHNR and CDR2 FQNEAQ (reference sequence). The CDR3 consists of 12 residues. Trimming took 9 bases from V and 2 from J, leaving 5 bases between them. CDR3 DNA sequence: TGTGCCAGTAAGGCTGGGGCCAACGTCCTGACTTTC. It translates to CASKAGANVLTF.

The chain has TRBV19 and TRBJ1-5; D may be TRBD1 (6 bases). Per the germline V gene, CDR1 is LNHDA and CDR2 is SQIVND (reference sequence). The CDR3 sequence is 15 residues long. The ends were cut back, 3 bases at V and 3 bases at J, with 12 bases in the middle. CDR3 in amino acids: CASSMTGGFNQPQHF. In DNA, the CDR3 is TGTGCCAGTAGTATGACAGGAGGATTCAATCAGCCCCAGCATTTT.

This clonotype was counted at least ten times. V usage is TRBV7-3 and J usage is TRBJ1-1; no definite D call. The CDR3 length is 14 residues. Trimming took off 0 bases at V and 1 base at J, with 6 bases between the two ends. The germline V gene encodes CDR1 SGHTA and CDR2 FQGTGA. The CDR3 DNA reads as TGTGCCAGCAGCTTAACGGTGGGGAACACTGAAGCTTTCTTT. Translating gives CASSLTVGNTEAFF.

In its sample, this clonotype was seen many times. The V and J genes are TRBV19 and TRBJ1-1; 7 bases match TRBD1. Germline V gives CDR1 LNHDA, CDR2 SQIVND (reference sequence). CDR3 size: 15 residues. After removal of 4 bases from V and 3 bases from J, the junction contained 8 bases not matched to a gene. This chain's CDR3 is CASSRRQGVYTEAFF. In DNA, the CDR3 is TGTGCCAGTAGTAGGCGACAGGGAGTTTACACTGAAGCTTTCTTT.

In its sample, this clonotype was seen many times. The V and J genes are TRBV6-2 or TRBV6-3 and TRBJ2-1, with TRBD2 matching over 9 bases. The CDR3 has 15 amino acids. Germline V gene sequence: CDR1 MNHEY, CDR2 SVGEGT. J lost 9 bases, V lost 3 bases, and 9 bases had no gene match. CDR3 region: CASSYDGGLATEQFF. CDR3 nucleotides: TGTGCCAGCAGTTATGACGGGGGACTAGCCACTGAGCAGTTCTTC.

This clonotype was seen a few times. The chain is built from TRBV19 and TRBJ1-5; 7 nucleotides match TRBD1. The CDR3 is 18 residues long. Looked up from germline, CDR1 is LNHDA and CDR2 is SQIVND (reference sequence). J was trimmed by 1 base and V by 4 bases; bases with no gene match: 13. The DNA for the CDR3 is TGTGCCAGTAGTACGACAGGGCTCCGCGGACAAAGCAATCAGCCCCAGCATTTT. Translation gives CASSTTGLRGQSNQPQHF.

This clonotype was seen repeatedly, ten times or more. The genes are TRBV28 and TRBJ2-7, with D tentatively TRBD1 or TRBD2 (5 bases each). The germline V and J ends were trimmed by 8 bases and 3 bases, with 20 bases remaining between them. This CDR3 comprises 15 residues. In germline, CDR1 is MDHEN, CDR2 SYDVKM. The CDR3 DNA reads as TGTGCCAGCGGGGGAATAAAAGGGGCGTACTACGAGCAGTACTTC. Protein: CASGGIKGAYYEQYF.

V gene TRBV4-3 combines with J gene TRBJ2-3; unclear D gene. With 4 bases removed from V and 4 bases from J, the gap between germline ends came to 9 bases. The CDR3 spans 13 residues. Germline loops: CDR1 LGHNA, CDR2 YSLEER. CDR3 coding DNA: TGCGCCAGCAGCCTGGGTATTTCAGATACGCAGTATTTT. This encodes CASSLGISDTQYF.

This clonotype was seen at least ten times. V is TRBV28 and J is TRBJ2-5; the match to TRBD1 covers 7 bases. Germline lookup yields CDR1 MDHEN and CDR2 SYDVKM. Germline trimming cut 4 bases from V and 3 bases from J; bases unmatched to any gene: 8. This CDR3 has 15 residues. In nucleotides, the CDR3 is TGTGCCAGCAGTTCATCCGGGACAGAAGAAGAGACCCAGTACTTC. Protein: CASSSSGTEEETQYF. The variable domain in full, with the rest retrieved from reference TRBV28 and TRBJ2-5, is DVKVTQSSRYLVKRTGEKVFLECVQDMDHENMFWYRQDPGLGLRLIYFSYDVKMKEKGDIPEGYSVSREKKERFSLILESASTNQTSMYLCASSSSGTEEETQYFGPGTRLLVL.

In regard to this clonotype: Since a much larger clone is just one base distant, this may be a read error. The CDR3, as DNA: TGTGCCAGCACCTTTTCCGTGAGGGGTAGCTACGAGCAGCACTTC. This translates into CASTFSVRGSYEQHF. The V gene is TRBV6-2 or TRBV6-3, the J gene TRBJ2-7; D assignment may be TRBD1 or TRBD2 (5 bases each). Germline V gene sequence: CDR1 MNHEY, CDR2 SVGEGT. This CDR3 is built from 15 residues.

The table lists this clonotype with a few counts. The missing conserved phenylalanine or tryptophan at the end of this CDR3 makes a read error likely. It is unclear where the CDR3 begins or ends on the DNA, so no DNA is shown, and the CDR3 is as TCRdb lists it. V usage is TRBV19 and J usage is TRBJ1-1; the table's TRBD1 call for D was not verified on the DNA. Germline CDR1 LNHDA, CDR2 SQIVND (reference sequence). The CDR3 region is 13 residues in length, termini included. CDR3 sequence: CASSEGQGAKSRL.

This rearrangement joins TRBV11-1 to TRBJ2-3; D is unclear. The CDR3 extends over 14 amino acids. V was shortened by 1 base and J by 2 bases, with 7 bases between the two germline ends. Germline assignment: CDR1 SGHAT and CDR2 FQDESV (reference sequence). In DNA, the CDR3 is TGTGCCAGCAGCTTAGAGGGCAACACAGATACGCAGTATTTT. This translates into CASSLEGNTDTQYF.

This sequence joins TRBV6-2 or TRBV6-3 and TRBJ1-5; possibly TRBD1 for D (6 bases). Trimming cost V 5 bases and J 3 bases, with 11 bases left between them. CDR3 length equals 14 residues. CDR1 is MNHEY, CDR2 SVGEGT, per germline. The CDR3 region has the DNA TGTGCCAGCAGTCGGGGGGGCCCCAATCAGCCCCAGCATTTT. Translating it yields CASSRGGPNQPQHF.

This clonotype was detected a few times. The chain combines TRBV4-3 with TRBJ2-3, with D possibly matching TRBD1 (6 bases). V was pared by 1 base and J by 3 bases, with 11 bases between. Germline-derived CDR1 and CDR2 are LGHNA and YSLEER. This CDR3 is 15 amino acids long. This chain's CDR3 is CASSQVTGGTDTQYF. DNA for the CDR3: TGCGCCAGCAGCCAAGTGACAGGAGGTACAGATACGCAGTATTTT.

This clonotype was picked up a small number of times. The chain uses TRBV19 and TRBJ2-3; maybe TRBD1 (5 bases). The length of the CDR3 is 16 residues. Germline values: CDR1 LNHDA, CDR2 SQIVND (reference sequence). The V end was cut by 5 bases, the J end by 3 bases, with 18 bases between. CDR3 bases: TGTGCCAGTAGTGATGGGGCAGGCCAGCCTACAGATACGCAGTATTTT. This encodes CASSDGAGQPTDTQYF.

This clonotype was picked up many times. Here the CDR3 reads CASSLASGSGGQNEQFF. DNA for the CDR3: TGTGCCAGCAGCTTAGCTAGCGGGAGTGGGGGACAGAATGAGCAGTTCTTC. The rearrangement joins TRBV7-2 to TRBJ2-1; 9 bases map to TRBD2. Germline V gene lookup returns CDR1 SGHTA and CDR2 FQGNSA. V shed 0 bases, J shed 7 bases, and the junction held 10 bases outside the gene matches. The CDR3 contains 17 residues. Drawing the rest from reference TRBV7-2 and TRBJ2-1, the complete variable domain is GAGVSQSPSNKVTEKGKDVELRCDPISGHTALYWYRQSLGQGLEFLIYFQGNSAPDKSGLPSDRFSAERTGGSVSTLTIQRTQQEDSAVYLCASSLASGSGGQNEQFFGPGTRLTVL.